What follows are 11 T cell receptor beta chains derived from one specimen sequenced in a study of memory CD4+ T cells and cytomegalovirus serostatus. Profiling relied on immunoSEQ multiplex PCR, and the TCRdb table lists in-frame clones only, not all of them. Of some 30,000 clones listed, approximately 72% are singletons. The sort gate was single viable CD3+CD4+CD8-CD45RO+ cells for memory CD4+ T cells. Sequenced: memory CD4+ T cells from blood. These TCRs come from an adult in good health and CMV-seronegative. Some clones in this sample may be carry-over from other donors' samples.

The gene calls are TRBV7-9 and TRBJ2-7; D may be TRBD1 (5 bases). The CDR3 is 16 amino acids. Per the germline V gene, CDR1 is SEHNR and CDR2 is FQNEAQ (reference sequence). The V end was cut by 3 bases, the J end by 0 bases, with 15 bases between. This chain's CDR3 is CASSFGPTGLSYEQYF. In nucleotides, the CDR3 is TGTGCCAGCAGCTTCGGACCTACAGGCCTCTCCTACGAGCAGTACTTC. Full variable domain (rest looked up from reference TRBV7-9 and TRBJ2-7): DTGVSQNPRHKITKRGQNVTFRCDPISEHNRLYWYRQTLGQGPEFLTYFQNEAQLEKSRLLSDRFSAERPKGSFSTLEIQRTEQGDSAMYLCASSFGPTGLSYEQYFGPGTRLTVT.

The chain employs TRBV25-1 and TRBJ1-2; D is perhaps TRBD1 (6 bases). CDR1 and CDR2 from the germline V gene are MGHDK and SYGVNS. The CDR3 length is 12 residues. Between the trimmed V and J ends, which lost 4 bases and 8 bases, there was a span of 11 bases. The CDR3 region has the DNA TGTGCCAGCAGTGTTGGACAGTTGGGCTACACCTTC. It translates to CASSVGQLGYTF.

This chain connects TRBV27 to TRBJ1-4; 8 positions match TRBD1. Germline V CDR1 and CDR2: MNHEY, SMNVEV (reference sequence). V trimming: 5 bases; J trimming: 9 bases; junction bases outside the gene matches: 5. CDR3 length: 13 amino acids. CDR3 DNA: TGTGCCAGCAGTCCAGGGGGCGGGCAAAAACTGTTTTTT. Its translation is CASSPGGGQKLFF.

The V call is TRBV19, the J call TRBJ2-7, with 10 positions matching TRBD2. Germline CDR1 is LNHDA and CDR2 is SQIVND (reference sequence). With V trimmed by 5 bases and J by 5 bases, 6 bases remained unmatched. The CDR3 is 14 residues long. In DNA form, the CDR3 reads TGTGCCAGTAGTCGACAGCGGGGGGGCAACGAGCAGTACTTC. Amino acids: CASSRQRGGNEQYF.

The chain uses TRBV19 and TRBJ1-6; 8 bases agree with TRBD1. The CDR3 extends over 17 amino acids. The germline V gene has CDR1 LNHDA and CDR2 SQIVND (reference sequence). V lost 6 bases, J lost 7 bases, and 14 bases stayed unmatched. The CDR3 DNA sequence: TGTGCCAGTAGGAATATCTTAAACAGGGGGGGCAATTCACCCCTCCACTTT. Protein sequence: CASRNILNRGGNSPLHF.

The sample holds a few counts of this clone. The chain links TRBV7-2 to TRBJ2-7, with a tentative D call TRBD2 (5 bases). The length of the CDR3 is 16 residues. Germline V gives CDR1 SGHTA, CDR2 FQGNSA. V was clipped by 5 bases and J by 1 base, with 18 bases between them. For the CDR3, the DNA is TGTGCCAGCAGCCAGTTAGCAGCGGCGGCGTCCTACGAGCAGTACTTC. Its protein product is CASSQLAAAASYEQYF. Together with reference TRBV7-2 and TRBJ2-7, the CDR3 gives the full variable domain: GAGVSQSPSNKVTEKGKDVELRCDPISGHTALYWYRQSLGQGLEFLIYFQGNSAPDKSGLPSDRFSAERTGGSVSTLTIQRTQQEDSAVYLCASSQLAAAASYEQYFGPGTRLTVT.

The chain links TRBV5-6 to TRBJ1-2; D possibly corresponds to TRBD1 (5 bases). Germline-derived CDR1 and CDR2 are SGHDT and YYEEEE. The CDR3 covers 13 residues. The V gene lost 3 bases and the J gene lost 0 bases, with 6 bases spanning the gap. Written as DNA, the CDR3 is TGTGCCAGCAGCTCGGACACTAACTATGGCTACACCTTC. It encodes CASSSDTNYGYTF.

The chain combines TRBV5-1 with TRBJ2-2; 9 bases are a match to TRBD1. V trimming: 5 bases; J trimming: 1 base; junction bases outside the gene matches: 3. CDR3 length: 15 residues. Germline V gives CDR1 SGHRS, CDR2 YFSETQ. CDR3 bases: TGCGCCAGCAGGGAGGGACAGGGGAACACCGGGGAGCTGTTTTTT. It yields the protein CASREGQGNTGELFF.

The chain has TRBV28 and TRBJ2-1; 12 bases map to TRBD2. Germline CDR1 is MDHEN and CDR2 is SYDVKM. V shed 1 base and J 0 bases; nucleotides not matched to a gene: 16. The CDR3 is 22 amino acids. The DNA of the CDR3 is TGTGCCAGCAGTTTATTCTCCAGGACTAGCGGGGACAAAGAAACCTCCTACAATGAGCAGTTCTTC. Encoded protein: CASSLFSRTSGDKETSYNEQFF. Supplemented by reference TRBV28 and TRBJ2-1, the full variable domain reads DVKVTQSSRYLVKRTGEKVFLECVQDMDHENMFWYRQDPGLGLRLIYFSYDVKMKEKGDIPEGYSVSREKKERFSLILESASTNQTSMYLCASSLFSRTSGDKETSYNEQFFGPGTRLTVL.

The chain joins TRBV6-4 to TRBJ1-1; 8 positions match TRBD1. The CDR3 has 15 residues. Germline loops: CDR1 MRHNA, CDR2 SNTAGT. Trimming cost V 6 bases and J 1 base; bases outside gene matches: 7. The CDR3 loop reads CASRRQGASNTEAFF. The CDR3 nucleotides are TGTGCCAGCAGGCGGCAGGGGGCTTCGAACACTGAAGCTTTCTTT.

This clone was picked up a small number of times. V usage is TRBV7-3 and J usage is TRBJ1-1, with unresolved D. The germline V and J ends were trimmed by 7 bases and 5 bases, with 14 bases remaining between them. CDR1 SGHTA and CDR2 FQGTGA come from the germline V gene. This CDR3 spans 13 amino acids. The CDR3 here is CASKKGLGTEAFF. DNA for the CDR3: TGTGCCAGCAAGAAGGGTTTGGGGACTGAAGCTTTCTTT.